A single sample is the source of the 29 T cell receptor beta chains below, sequenced in a study of OX40 agonist ivuxolimab in advanced cancers. Assay: immunoSEQ multiplex PCR; the TCRdb copy retains only in-frame clones and omits some. Seen here are more than 15,000 clones, around 69% observed once, and the top ten hold over 25%. Material: CD4+ or CD8+ T cells sorted from blood, obtained in a trial of the OX40 agonist ivuxolimab. The origin of the receptors is an adult with an advanced solid tumor such as melanoma, head and neck, liver or kidney cancer.

The rearrangement links TRBV9 to TRBJ2-7; TRBD2 matches at 7 bases. The trim removed 0 bases at V and 5 bases at J, leaving 8 bases unmatched. The CDR3 extends over 15 amino acids. The germline V gene has CDR1 SGDLS and CDR2 YYNGEE. CDR3: CASSVAGGYVDEQYF. The DNA for the CDR3 is TGTGCCAGCAGCGTAGCCGGGGGGTACGTCGACGAGCAGTACTTC.

The genes are TRBV11-3 and TRBJ2-1; no firm D call. The CDR3 length is 13 residues. The V gene's germline CDR1 is SGHNT and CDR2 YENEEA. The V gene lost 0 bases and the J gene lost 4 bases, with 4 bases spanning the gap. The CDR3 region is CASSLDGYNEQFF. CDR3 DNA: TGTGCCAGCAGCTTAGACGGTTACAATGAGCAGTTCTTC.

Worth noting for this clone: This sample includes further DNA sequences coding for the same CDR3. The rearrangement joins TRBV4-3 to TRBJ2-7, with 11 positions matching TRBD2. The CDR3 has 15 amino acids. V was clipped by 0 bases and J by 6 bases; unmatched bases: 4. Germline CDR1 is LGHNA and CDR2 is YSLEER. In nucleotides, the CDR3 is TGCGCCAGCAGCCAAGACCAGACTAGCGGGACCGAGCAGTACTTC. It encodes CASSQDQTSGTEQYF.

This sequence joins TRBV15 and TRBJ2-3; 9 bases match TRBD1. This CDR3 comprises 16 residues. The junction had 8 bases not matched to a gene; V was cut back by 5 bases and J by 2 bases. Per the germline V gene, CDR1 is LNHNV and CDR2 is YYDKDF (reference sequence). The CDR3 protein is CATSVLGDRVTDTQYF. For the CDR3, the DNA is TGTGCCACCAGCGTGCTGGGGGACAGGGTCACAGATACGCAGTATTTT.

The chain is built from TRBV7-6 and TRBJ1-1; D is ambiguous. Trimming cost V 2 bases and J 5 bases, with 6 bases left between them. There are 12 residues in the CDR3. Germline-derived CDR1 and CDR2 are SGHVS and FNYEAQ. CDR3: CASSLLDTEAFF. The DNA of the CDR3 is TGTGCCAGCAGCTTATTGGATACTGAAGCTTTCTTT.

The rearrangement links TRBV4-1 to TRBJ2-3; D gene unclear. Germline V CDR1 and CDR2: MGHRA, YSYEKL. The V end lost 4 bases, the J end lost 1 base, and 12 bases lay between the germline ends. The CDR3 contains 15 residues. The CDR3 region has the DNA TGCGCCAGCAGCCCCTACGACGGCGGCACAGATACGCAGTATTTT. Translating gives CASSPYDGGTDTQYF.

The chain carries TRBV4-2 and TRBJ1-1; D possibly corresponds to TRBD1 (6 bases). This CDR3 comprises 14 residues. CDR1 LGHNA and CDR2 YNFKEQ come from the germline V gene. V lost 4 bases, J lost 5 bases, and 14 bases lay in between. CDR3 loop: CASSPPGAGTEAFF. The CDR3 DNA sequence: TGTGCCAGCAGCCCCCCGGGGGCTGGGACTGAAGCTTTCTTT.

This clone was counted many times. This chain links TRBV7-8 with TRBJ2-1; D is unclear. The germline V gene encodes CDR1 SGHVS and CDR2 FQNEAQ. The CDR3 runs to 12 residues. Trimming took off 1 base at V and 9 bases at J, with 7 bases between the two ends. The CDR3 region is CASSLGPGEQFF. The CDR3 DNA is TGTGCCAGCAGCTTAGGTCCTGGTGAGCAGTTCTTC.

This clone has ten or more counts. The J gene is TRBJ2-2, the V gene TRBV11-2; 10 nucleotides line up with TRBD2. This CDR3 spans 18 amino acids. Trimming took 1 base from V and 2 from J; bases not matched to a gene: 7. The V gene's germline CDR1 is SGHAT and CDR2 FQNNGV. The CDR3 protein is CASSLVPSGRDNTGELFF. The CDR3 nucleotides read TGTGCCAGCAGCTTAGTTCCCAGCGGGAGGGATAACACCGGGGAGCTGTTTTTT.

The chain has TRBV10-1 and TRBJ2-7; TRBD2 agrees at 10 bases. Looked up from germline, CDR1 is WNHNN and CDR2 is SYGVQD (reference sequence). CDR3 length equals 14 residues. The V gene end was trimmed by 5 bases and the J gene end by 2 bases; junction bases not matched to a gene: 3. The CDR3 nucleotides read TGCGCCAGCAGTCTAGCGGGAGAAACCTACGAGCAGTACTTC. Encoded protein: CASSLAGETYEQYF.

The chain couples TRBV5-8 to TRBJ2-7; TRBD1 or TRBD2 may be the D gene (6 bases each). The CDR3 runs to 13 residues. The germline V gene has CDR1 SGHTS and CDR2 YDEGEE. V lost 5 bases to trimming and J lost 1 base, with 10 bases between them. Here the CDR3 reads CASRQGGSYEQYF. The DNA for the CDR3 is TGTGCCAGCAGACAAGGGGGGTCCTACGAGCAGTACTTC.

The DNA for the CDR3 is TGTGCCAGCAGCTTAGTCACCCTCAATGAGCAGTTCTTC. Amino acid sequence: CASSLVTLNEQFF. The rearrangement uses TRBV7-2 and TRBJ2-1; D is unresolved. CDR3 length equals 13 residues. Trimming stripped 1 base from V and 6 bases from J, with 7 bases between. The germline V gene has CDR1 SGHTA and CDR2 FQGNSA.

This clone was recorded a few times. The chain has TRBV7-8 and TRBJ2-3; 9 nucleotides line up with TRBD2. The ends lost 5 bases at V and 4 bases at J; junction bases unmatched: 10. The CDR3 is 16 amino acids. In germline, CDR1 is SGHVS, CDR2 FQNEAQ. DNA of the CDR3: TGTGCCAGCAGCCAGTGGGCCAGCGGGAGGCCAGATACGCAGTATTTT. It codes for CASSQWASGRPDTQYF.

The chain is built from TRBV27 and TRBJ2-1, with a possible D match to TRBD1 (6 bases). CDR1 MNHEY and CDR2 SMNVEV come from the germline V gene (reference sequence). V was trimmed by 3 bases and J by 8 bases, leaving 8 bases between them. This CDR3 has 12 amino acids. CDR3 in amino acids: CASSFRGYEQFF. CDR3 nucleotide sequence: TGTGCCAGCAGTTTCAGGGGTTATGAGCAGTTCTTC.

This clone occurred a few times. This rearrangement joins TRBV7-8 to TRBJ2-3; a possible D gene is TRBD1 (5 bases). V lost 1 base and J lost 2, with 10 bases in between. Germline CDR1 SGHVS, CDR2 FQNEAQ. The CDR3 covers 15 residues. The CDR3 DNA follows: TGTGCCAGCAGCTTAGATGACAGTTTCACAGATACGCAGTATTTT. Translation: CASSLDDSFTDTQYF.

V and J are TRBV29-1 and TRBJ1-1, with 9 bases identical to TRBD1. Trimming took 7 bases from V and 5 from J; bases not matched to a gene: 5. The CDR3 covers 12 residues. Germline assignment: CDR1 SQVTM and CDR2 ANQGSEA. This CDR3 reads CSAVQGATEAFF. CDR3 nucleotides: TGCAGCGCTGTACAGGGGGCGACTGAAGCTTTCTTT. Full variable domain (outside the CDR3, taken from reference TRBV29-1 and TRBJ1-1): SAVISQKPSRDICQRGTSLTIQCQVDSQVTMMFWYRQQPGQSLTLIATANQGSEATYESGFVIDKFPISRPNLTFSTLTVSNMSPEDSSIYLCSAVQGATEAFFGQGTRLTVV.

The chain combines TRBV5-6 with TRBJ2-3; 8 bases align to TRBD2. Germline V gene data show CDR1 as SGHDT and CDR2 as YYEEEE. The V and J ends lost 4 bases and 0 bases, in that order; junction bases with no gene match: 4. The CDR3 spans 15 residues. The CDR3 protein is CASSLTGGSTDTQYF. CDR3 coding DNA: TGTGCCAGCAGCCTGACGGGAGGGAGCACAGATACGCAGTATTTT.

The chain uses TRBV11-2 and TRBJ1-4, with D uncertain. The CDR3 contains 15 residues. With 5 bases removed from V and 0 bases from J, the gap between germline ends came to 10 bases. Per germline, CDR1 SGHAT and CDR2 FQNNGV. The DNA for the CDR3 is TGTGCCAGCAGCCTAACCTATGCAACTAATGAAAAACTGTTTTTT. This translates into CASSLTYATNEKLFF.

The table lists this clone with a few counts. This chain connects TRBV4-2 to TRBJ2-1; 8 bases fit TRBD2. The V gene's germline CDR1 is LGHNA and CDR2 YNFKEQ. This CDR3 comprises 16 residues. J was trimmed by 4 bases and V by 0 bases; bases with no gene match: 5. CDR3: CASSQDPSGGYNEQFF. The CDR3 region has the DNA TGTGCCAGCAGCCAAGATCCAAGCGGGGGTTACAATGAGCAGTTCTTC.

The chain uses TRBV27 and TRBJ2-1, with D perhaps TRBD1 (6 bases). Between the trimmed V and J ends, which lost 5 bases and 5 bases, there was a span of 16 bases. Germline V CDR1 and CDR2: MNHEY, SMNVEV (reference sequence). The CDR3 loop spans 15 amino acids. In DNA form, the CDR3 reads TGTGCCAGCAGTACGGACACCGAGGGGGACAATGAGCAGTTCTTC. Protein: CASSTDTEGDNEQFF.

This clone was seen a few times. The rearrangement uses TRBV6-4 and TRBJ2-1; D may be TRBD1 (6 bases). The CDR3 length is 16 residues. The ends were cut back, 6 bases at V and 0 bases at J, with 15 bases in the middle. Germline V CDR1 and CDR2: MRHNA, SNTAGT. The CDR3 protein is CASRPGHLSSYNEQFF. In DNA, the CDR3 is TGTGCCAGCAGACCGGGACACCTAAGCTCCTACAATGAGCAGTTCTTC.

This sequence joins TRBV6-6 and TRBJ1-2, with 7 bases identical to TRBD1. Germline V gene data show CDR1 as MNHNY and CDR2 as SVGAGI (reference sequence). The CDR3 extends over 16 amino acids. V lost 2 bases, J lost 8 bases, and 14 bases stayed unmatched. In nucleotides, the CDR3 is TGTGCCAGCAGTTACATCGCCGACAGGGCTCAGAGGGGCTACACCTTC. Translation: CASSYIADRAQRGYTF.

V is TRBV29-1 and J is TRBJ2-7, with 10 bases matching TRBD2. This CDR3 region has 15 residues. From germline, CDR1 is SQVTM and CDR2 ANQGSEA. Trimming at V came to 6 bases and at J to 5 bases, leaving 13 bases not matched to a gene. The CDR3 DNA reads TGCAGCGTGCAGGGATCTAGCGGGAGAATCAACGAGCAGTACTTC. Protein: CSVQGSSGRINEQYF.

For this clone: The same CDR3 is also encoded by other DNA sequences in this sample. The chain uses TRBV6-5 and TRBJ2-5; D remains ambiguous. CDR1 and CDR2 (germline): MNHEY, SVGAGI. Trimming cost V 6 bases and J 5 bases, with 13 bases left between them. The CDR3 length is 13 residues. Here the CDR3 reads CASSRFGGETQYF. In nucleotides, the CDR3 is TGTGCCAGCAGCCGTTTTGGTGGGGAGACCCAGTACTTC.

The genes are TRBV13 and TRBJ2-7; TRBD2 matches 11 bases. The CDR3 length is 15 residues. With V trimmed by 5 bases and J by 0 bases, 3 bases remained unmatched. Germline lookup yields CDR1 PRHDT and CDR2 FYEKMQ (reference sequence). The DNA for the CDR3 is TGTGCCAGCAGCAATAGCGGGAGGGCCTCCTACGAGCAGTACTTC. This gives the protein CASSNSGRASYEQYF.

This chain uses TRBV21-1 with TRBJ2-5; the D call in the table, TRBD2, was not verified against the DNA. TRBV21-1 is listed as a pseudogene. CDR3 length: 14 residues. CDR3 DNA sequence: TGTGCCAGCGGCGAGGGGGGGGGATGCGAGACCCAGTACTTC. Amino acid sequence: CASGEGGGCETQYF.

This clone was seen a few times. The J gene is TRBJ1-1, the V gene TRBV7-9; D remains unclear. CDR3 length equals 12 residues. Per germline, CDR1 SEHNR and CDR2 FQNEAQ (reference sequence). V lost 2 bases to trimming and J lost 7 bases, with 8 bases between them. The CDR3 loop is CASSLQVNEAFF. CDR3 nucleotide sequence: TGTGCCAGCAGCTTACAGGTTAATGAAGCTTTCTTT. Filled out from reference TRBV7-9 and TRBJ1-1, the complete variable domain reads DTGVSQNPRHKITKRGQNVTFRCDPISEHNRLYWYRQTLGQGPEFLTYFQNEAQLEKSRLLSDRFSAERPKGSFSTLEIQRTEQGDSAMYLCASSLQVNEAFFGQGTRLTVV.

This clone was seen just once. This chain links TRBV19 with TRBJ2-1; 10 nucleotides agree with TRBD2. The V and J ends lost 6 bases and 3 bases, in that order; junction bases with no gene match: 8. Germline V gene sequence: CDR1 LNHDA, CDR2 SQIVND (reference sequence). The CDR3 extends over 16 amino acids. CDR3 protein: CASRPIAGGDYNEQFF. CDR3 sequence (DNA): TGTGCCAGTAGACCGATAGCGGGAGGCGACTACAATGAGCAGTTCTTC.

The chain is built from TRBV5-1 and TRBJ2-3; D remains ambiguous. Deletions cut 2 bases from V and 4 bases from J, with 5 bases between. The CDR3 is 12 residues long. Germline CDR1 SGHRS, CDR2 YFSETQ. In DNA form, the CDR3 reads TGCGCCAGCAGCTTTAGTGCAGATACGCAGTATTTT. Translated: CASSFSADTQYF.